The entry that follows covers one T cell receptor (beta chain) sequence. Sequencing was performed with immunoSEQ multiplex PCR; in TCRdb, only in-frame clones are kept and a portion is missing. The data hold some 480,000 clones, with around 90% observed a single time. The data stem from a study of Ad26.COV2.S vaccination and SARS-CoV-2 variants. Overall study: The Ad26.COV2.S arm of the COV1001 trial was where the donor was placed.

Germline V gene sequence: CDR1 SGHNT, CDR2 YYREEE (reference sequence). The CDR3 consists of 14 residues. V gave up 3 bases and J gave up 5 bases; unmatched junction bases: 6. Treatment denoted: 15 to 20 received Ad26.COV2.S at low or high dose, single or two shots; several received placebo; per-sample allocation not given. At day 63 after the first vaccine or placebo injection, samples were drawn. This receptor was identified in a person between 18 and 65 years old who received the Ad26.COV2.S COVID-19 vaccine or a placebo. The sample in question was peripheral blood, obtained in a trial of Ad26.COV2.S vaccine versus placebo. The chain joins TRBV5-4 to TRBJ1-1, with TRBD1 identical over 8 bases. The CDR3 nucleotides are TGTGCCAGCAGCTACCAGGGGGCGCGAACTGAAGCTTTCTTT. Translating gives CASSYQGARTEAFF.